These 10 T cell receptor beta chains were all obtained from the same sample, sequenced in a study of T cell changes during pregnancy in multiple sclerosis. Generated by immunoSEQ multiplex PCR, the TCRdb table keeps only in-frame clones and is missing some. The repertoire holds roughly 53,000 clones, with about 88% as singletons. This specimen was CD8+ T cells from peripheral blood mononuclear cells, taken before pregnancy. The receptors come from a female donor with multiple sclerosis, enrolled in a pregnancy study.

The gene calls are TRBV4-2 and TRBJ2-7; perhaps TRBD1 as D (5 bases). The V gene lost 0 bases and the J gene lost 0 bases, with 9 bases spanning the gap. The length of the CDR3 is 15 residues. Germline-derived CDR1 and CDR2 are LGHNA and YNFKEQ. CDR3 sequence (DNA): TGTGCCAGCAGCCAAGAGGACACCATCTCCTACGAGCAGTACTTC. Protein product: CASSQEDTISYEQYF.

The chain is built from TRBV6-6 and TRBJ2-3, with a possible D match to TRBD1 (5 bases). This CDR3 is built from 16 residues. V was shortened by 1 base and J by 0 bases, with 11 bases between the two germline ends. Germline V gene sequence: CDR1 MNHNY, CDR2 SVGAGI (reference sequence). CDR3 DNA sequence: TGTGCCAGCAGTTACTATAGGGGCCCTAGCACAGATACGCAGTATTTT. It encodes CASSYYRGPSTDTQYF.

The chain is built from TRBV15 and TRBJ1-2; 8 bases align to TRBD1. This CDR3 is built from 13 residues. The V and J ends lost 8 bases and 5 bases, in that order; junction bases with no gene match: 7. The germline CDR1 and CDR2 sequences are LNHNV and YYDKDF (reference sequence). The CDR3 region has the DNA TGTGCCACCGCGTTGGACAGGGAGTATGGCTACACCTTC. It encodes CATALDREYGYTF.

V is TRBV9 and J is TRBJ2-2; TRBD2 agrees at 8 bases. V was pared by 0 bases and J by 5 bases, with 9 bases of the junction left unmatched. CDR1 SGDLS and CDR2 YYNGEE come from the germline V gene. This CDR3 has 17 amino acids. CDR3 sequence (DNA): TGTGCCAGCAGCGTAGCTAACCGGGGGGGCCGGACCGGGGAGCTGTTTTTT. This gives the protein CASSVANRGGRTGELFF.

The chain has TRBV5-4 and TRBJ1-5, with D unclear. The CDR3 length is 14 residues. Per germline, CDR1 SGHNT and CDR2 YYREEE (reference sequence). The V and J ends lost 4 bases and 1 base respectively, with 9 bases between them. As DNA, the CDR3 is TGTGCCAGCAGCCGGGAGGTGAGCAATCAGCCCCAGCATTTT. Translation gives CASSREVSNQPQHF.

Only one count was recorded for this clone. The genes are TRBV6-1 and TRBJ2-7; TRBD1 matches 7 bases. With 1 base clipped from V and 1 base from J, the junction kept 4 bases outside the gene matches. Germline values: CDR1 MNHNS, CDR2 SASEGT. The CDR3 extends over 15 amino acids. The CDR3 DNA follows: TGTGCCAGCAGTGAAGTTGCGACAGGGTCCTACGAGCAGTACTTC. It specifies CASSEVATGSYEQYF.

In its sample, this clone was seen a few times. The chain combines TRBV6-1 with TRBJ1-5, with D possibly being TRBD1 (5 bases). The CDR3 contains 15 residues. V dropped 7 bases and J dropped 7 bases, with 20 bases sitting between them. Germline values: CDR1 MNHNS, CDR2 SASEGT. This chain's CDR3 is CASIEGSPGNQPQHF. The DNA of the CDR3 is TGTGCCAGCATAGAAGGGTCCCCAGGGAACCAGCCCCAGCATTTT.

The chain recombines TRBV4-2 with TRBJ2-1; 7 bases fit TRBD1. CDR1 is LGHNA and CDR2 is YNFKEQ in the germline V gene. Germline trimming cut 6 bases from V and 8 bases from J; bases unmatched to any gene: 4. This CDR3 spans 12 amino acids. The CDR3: CASREDRDEQFF. The CDR3 nucleotides are TGTGCCAGCAGGGAAGACAGGGATGAGCAGTTCTTC.

This CDR3 reads CAISTGGINEKLFF. The CDR3 bases are TGTGCCATCAGTACCGGGGGAATCAATGAAAAACTGTTTTTT. The chain carries TRBV10-3 and TRBJ1-4, with TRBD1 as a possible D gene (5 bases). From germline, CDR1 is ENHRY and CDR2 SYGVKD. CDR3 size: 14 residues. The V end was cut by 5 bases, the J end by 5 bases, with 12 bases between.

The chain carries TRBV4-1 and TRBJ2-2; D might be TRBD1 (5 bases). This CDR3 spans 12 amino acids. Per the germline V gene, CDR1 is MGHRA and CDR2 is YSYEKL. V lost 4 bases and J 7 bases, leaving 7 bases between the germline ends. CDR3 in amino acids: CASSRRGGELFF. Written as DNA, the CDR3 is TGCGCCAGCAGCCGTAGGGGCGGGGAGCTGTTTTTT.